The rows below give T cell receptor beta chains drawn from one sample of a study of T cells in localized non-small cell lung cancer. Some clones are missing from TCRdb's copy, which holds only in-frame ones; the method was immunoSEQ multiplex PCR. Of around 48,000 clones in the sample, 70% to 80% were seen once. The sequencing here drew on peripheral blood, taken before any cancer treatment. The receptors originated from a man aged 35 to 69 with stage I squamous cell lung carcinoma. CDR3s include the opening cysteine and the closing phenylalanine or tryptophan. Fields, in order: J gene, clone size, V gene, D gene, CDR3 DNA, CDR3 protein. A D gene is named only where the DNA matches it firmly. The listing skips clone size in some rows; elsewhere it reads once, few, many or a size class.

>TRBJ2-1|NA|TRBV7-7|TRBD2
TGTGCTAGCAGCCCTCGACTAGCGGGCGGTGAGCAGTTCTTC
CASSPRLAGGEQFF
>TRBJ1-2|NA|TRBV7-9|NA
TGTGCCAGCAGCTTAGGGGACACCGTTGGAGGCTACACCTTC
CASSLGDTVGGYTF
>TRBJ2-1|NA|TRBV6-1|TRBD1
TGTGCCAGCAGGGGCAGACAGGGGGCATGGGGTGAGCAGTTCTTC
CASRGRQGAWGEQFF
>TRBJ2-7|NA|TRBV6-5|NA
TGTGCCAGCAGTTACCTCGGGCCGAGGGACGAGCAGTACTTC
CASSYLGPRDEQYF
>TRBJ2-1|NA|TRBV21-1|NA
TGTGCCAGCATGGACCAGGGACCCTACAATGAGCAGTTCTTC
CASMDQGPYNEQFF
>TRBJ1-1|NA|TRBV30|NA
TGTGCCTGGAGTCTACAGGGAGGGGACACTGAAGCTTTCTTT
CAWSLQGGDTEAFF
>TRBJ2-5|NA|TRBV5-1|NA
TGCGCCAGCAGCTTGGACAGGACCCACCAAGGGACCCAGTACTTC
CASSLDRTHQGTQYF
>TRBJ2-3|NA|TRBV4-3|NA
TGCGCCAGCAGCCAAGAGTACACAGATACGCAGTATTTT
CASSQEYTDTQYF
>TRBJ1-2|NA|TRBV6-6|TRBD1
TGTGCCACCCTCCGGGGGACAGGAACTAATGGCTACACCTTC
CATLRGTGTNGYTF
>TRBJ2-5|NA|TRBV29-1|TRBD2
TGCAGCGTTGGCCAGCGGGGGGGCGTTCGGACCCAGTACTTC
CSVGQRGGVRTQYF
>TRBJ2-1|NA|TRBV21-1|NA
TGTGCCAGCAGCAAACTAACCAGCGGGGGGGCGGGCGAGCAGTTCTTC
CASSKLTSGGAGEQFF
>TRBJ1-1|NA|TRBV19|TRBD1
TGTGCCAGTGCCAGGGGGCGCGGTGAAGCTTTCTTT
CASARGRGEAFF
>TRBJ1-2|few|TRBV2|NA
TGTGCCAGCAGTGAAGCATCAGGGTTCTATGGCTACACCTTC
CASSEASGFYGYTF
>TRBJ1-5|few|TRBV5-1|NA
TGCGCCAGCAGCGAGGGACCGGGCCAGCCCCAGCATTTT
CASSEGPGQPQHF
>TRBJ1-1|NA|TRBV29-1|NA
TGCAGCGCGGATAGGCAGGTGAACACTGAAGCTTTCTTT
CSADRQVNTEAFF
>TRBJ1-6|NA|TRBV5-8|NA
TGTGCCAGCAGCCAAGTTTCGGGGCCCGGCGGTTCACCCCTCCACTTT
CASSQVSGPGGSPLHF
>TRBJ1-4|once|TRBV5-1|TRBD1
TGCGCCAGCAGCTTGGCCGTGGGACAGGGGACGGAAAAACTGTTTTTT
CASSLAVGQGTEKLFF
>TRBJ2-6|NA|TRBV2|NA
TGTGCCAGCGCCCGGGGACCTTCTGGGGCCAACGTCCTGACTTTC
CASARGPSGANVLTF
>TRBJ2-5|few|TRBV18|NA
TGTGCCAGCTCACCAGCAGAGGGGCGAGAGACCCAGTACTTC
CASSPAEGRETQYF
>TRBJ2-7|NA|TRBV14|NA
TGTGCCAGCAGCCTAGTACTAAGGGGTTCCTACGAGCAGTACTTC
CASSLVLRGSYEQYF
>TRBJ1-2|NA|TRBV5-4|NA
TGTGCCAGCAGCCTTGAGGGGACGGGTAACTATGGCTACACCTTC
CASSLEGTGNYGYTF
>TRBJ2-5|NA|TRBV2|TRBD2
TGTGCCAGCAGCCGGACTAGCGGGGGGAAGAAGACCCAGTACTTC
CASSRTSGGKKTQYF
>TRBJ1-1|NA|TRBV19|NA
TGTGCCACCCAAATACAGGGAGGAGTGAACACTGAAGCTTTCTTT
CATQIQGGVNTEAFF
>TRBJ1-2|once|TRBV28|NA
TGTGCCAGCGGAGAGGGGAGCGCTGGCTACACCTTC
CASGEGSAGYTF
>TRBJ1-2|few|TRBV27|TRBD1
TGTGCCAGCAAAACAGGGGGCGATTTAGGTGGCTACACCTTC
CASKTGGDLGGYTF
>TRBJ1-1|NA|TRBV30|NA
TGTGCCTGGAGTCCACCCCTGGGGAACACTGAAGCTTTCTTT
CAWSPPLGNTEAFF
>TRBJ2-5|NA|TRBV30|TRBD1
TGTGCCTGGAGTGTAAACCCAGGGGGAAGAGAGACCCAGTACTTC
CAWSVNPGGRETQYF
>TRBJ1-5|NA|TRBV19|TRBD1
TGTGCCAGTAGTATGGGACAGGGTTTCTATCAGCCCCAGCATTTT
CASSMGQGFYQPQHF
>TRBJ2-3|NA|TRBV2|TRBD2
TGTGCCAGCGGCGAGCGGGGGGGGACAGATACGCAGTATTTT
CASGERGGTDTQYF
>TRBJ2-7|NA|TRBV28|TRBD1
TGTGCCAGCAGTTTACAGGGGGCCTACGAGCAGTACTTC
CASSLQGAYEQYF
>TRBJ1-6|NA|TRBV6-6|TRBD1
TGTGCCAGCAGGCGGGACAGGGTGGGTAATTCACCCCTCCACTTT
CASRRDRVGNSPLHF
>TRBJ2-3|once|TRBV5-4|TRBD2
TGTGCCAGCAGTCCCCGGCTAGCGGGGGCCACAGATACGCAGTATTTT
CASSPRLAGATDTQYF
>TRBJ2-5|NA|TRBV27|TRBD1
TGTGCCAGCAGGCCACAGGGGGCGGGAGAGCAGTACTTC
CASRPQGAGEQYF
>TRBJ1-1|few|TRBV18|NA
TGTGCCAGCTCACCACCGGATAGAACAGAAGCTTTCTTT
CASSPPDRTEAFF
>TRBJ1-1|NA|TRBV5-1|TRBD1
TGCGCCAGCAGGATCGGACAGGAGGGAACTGAAGCTTTCTTT
CASRIGQEGTEAFF
>TRBJ2-5|NA|TRBV19|NA
TGTGCCAGTAGTAAGACTAGCCAAGAGACCCAGTACTTC
CASSKTSQETQYF
>TRBJ2-7|once|TRBV28|NA
TGTGCCAGCAGTTTACCGCCGACCCTTAGCTCCTACGAGCAGTACTTC
CASSLPPTLSSYEQYF
>TRBJ2-7|NA|TRBV14|NA
TGTGCCAGCAGCCAGGCTGGGCGGGACAATAACTTC
CASSQAGRDNNF
>TRBJ2-5|NA|TRBV15|TRBD2
TGTGCCACCGGGAGGCTGGGGGGGGAGACCCAGTACTTC
CATGRLGGETQYF
>TRBJ2-1|NA|TRBV5-1|NA
TGCGCCAGCAGTGGGGTCGGGGGGCACTACAATGAGCAGTTCTTC
CASSGVGGHYNEQFF